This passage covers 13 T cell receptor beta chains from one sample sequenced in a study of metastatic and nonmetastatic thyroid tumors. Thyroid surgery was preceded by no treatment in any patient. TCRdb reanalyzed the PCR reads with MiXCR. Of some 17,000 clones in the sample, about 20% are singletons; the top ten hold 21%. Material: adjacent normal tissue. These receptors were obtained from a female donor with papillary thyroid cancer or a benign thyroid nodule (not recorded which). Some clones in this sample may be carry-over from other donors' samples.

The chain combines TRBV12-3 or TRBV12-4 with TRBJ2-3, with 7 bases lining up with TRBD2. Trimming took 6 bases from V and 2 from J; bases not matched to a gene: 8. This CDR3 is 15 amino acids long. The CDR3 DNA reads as TGTGCCAGCAGACCCTTTGCGGGGGACACAGATACGCAGTATTTT. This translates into CASRPFAGDTDTQYF.

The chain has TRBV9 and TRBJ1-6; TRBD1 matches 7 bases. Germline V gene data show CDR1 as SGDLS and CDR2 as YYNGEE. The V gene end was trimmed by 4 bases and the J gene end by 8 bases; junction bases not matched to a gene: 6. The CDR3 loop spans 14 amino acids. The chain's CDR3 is CASSLRDSHSPLHF. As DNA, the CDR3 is TGTGCCAGCAGCCTTAGGGACAGCCATTCACCCCTCCACTTT.

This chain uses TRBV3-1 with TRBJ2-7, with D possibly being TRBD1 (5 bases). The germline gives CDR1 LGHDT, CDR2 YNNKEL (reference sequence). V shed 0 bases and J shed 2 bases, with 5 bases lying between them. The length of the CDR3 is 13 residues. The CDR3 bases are TGTGCCAGCAGCCAAGACAGGGCCTACGAGCAGTACTTC. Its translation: CASSQDRAYEQYF.

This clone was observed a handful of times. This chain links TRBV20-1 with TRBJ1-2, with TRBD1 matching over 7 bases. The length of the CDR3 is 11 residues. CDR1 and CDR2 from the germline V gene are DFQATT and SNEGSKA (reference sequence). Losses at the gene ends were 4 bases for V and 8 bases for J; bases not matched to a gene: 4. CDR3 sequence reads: CSATRQGGYTF. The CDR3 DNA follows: TGCAGTGCTACCCGACAGGGAGGCTACACCTTC.

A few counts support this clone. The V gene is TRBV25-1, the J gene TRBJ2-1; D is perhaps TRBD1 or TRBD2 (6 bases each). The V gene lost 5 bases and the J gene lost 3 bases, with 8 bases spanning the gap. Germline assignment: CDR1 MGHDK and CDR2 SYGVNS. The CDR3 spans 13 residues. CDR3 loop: CASSKGGYNEQFF. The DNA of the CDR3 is TGTGCCAGCAGTAAGGGGGGCTACAATGAGCAGTTCTTC.

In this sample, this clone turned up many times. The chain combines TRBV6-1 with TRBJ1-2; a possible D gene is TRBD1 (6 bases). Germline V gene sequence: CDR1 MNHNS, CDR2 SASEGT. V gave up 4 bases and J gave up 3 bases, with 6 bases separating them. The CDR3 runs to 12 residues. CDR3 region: CASSGTDYGYTF. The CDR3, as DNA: TGTGCCAGCAGTGGGACAGACTATGGCTACACCTTC.

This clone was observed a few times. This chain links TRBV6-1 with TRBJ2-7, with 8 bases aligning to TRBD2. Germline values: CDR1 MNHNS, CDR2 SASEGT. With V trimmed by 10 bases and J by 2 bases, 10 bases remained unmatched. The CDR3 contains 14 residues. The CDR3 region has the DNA TGTGCCATCGATAGCGGGATTTTCACCTACGAGCAGTACTTC. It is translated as CAIDSGIFTYEQYF.

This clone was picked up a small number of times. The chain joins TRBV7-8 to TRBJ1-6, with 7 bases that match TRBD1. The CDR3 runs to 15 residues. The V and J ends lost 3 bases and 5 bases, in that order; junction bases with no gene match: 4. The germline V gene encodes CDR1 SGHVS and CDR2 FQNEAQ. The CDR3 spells CASSFETGNNSPLHF. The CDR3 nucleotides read TGTGCCAGCAGCTTTGAGACAGGGAATAATTCACCCCTCCACTTT.

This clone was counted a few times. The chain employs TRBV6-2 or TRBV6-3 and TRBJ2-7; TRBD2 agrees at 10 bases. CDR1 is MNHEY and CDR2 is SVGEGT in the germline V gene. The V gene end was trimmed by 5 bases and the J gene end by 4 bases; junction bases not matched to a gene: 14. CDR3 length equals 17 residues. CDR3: CASSTRLSSGRRYEQYF. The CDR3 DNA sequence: TGTGCCAGCAGTACCCGACTATCTAGCGGGAGACGTTACGAGCAGTACTTC.

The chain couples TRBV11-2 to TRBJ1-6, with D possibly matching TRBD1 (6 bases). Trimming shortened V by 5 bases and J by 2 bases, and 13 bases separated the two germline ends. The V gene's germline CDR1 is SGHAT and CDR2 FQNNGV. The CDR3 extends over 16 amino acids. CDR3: CASSPLEGAYNSPLHF. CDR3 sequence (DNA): TGTGCCAGCAGCCCCCTGGAGGGGGCCTATAATTCACCCCTCCACTTT.

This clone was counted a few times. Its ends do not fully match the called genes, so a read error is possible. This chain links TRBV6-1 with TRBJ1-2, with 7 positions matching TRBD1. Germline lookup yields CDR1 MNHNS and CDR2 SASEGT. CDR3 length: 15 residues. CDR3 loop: CAGSTPGQLHYGYTF. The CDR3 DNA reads TGTGCCGGCAGCACCCCGGGACAGCTACACTATGGCTACACCTTC.

The CDR3 protein is CASSPGETQYF. The CDR3 region has the DNA TGTGCCAGCAGCCCCGGGGAGACCCAGTACTTC. The chain couples TRBV12-3 or TRBV12-4 to TRBJ2-5; D is unresolved. This CDR3 is 11 amino acids long. Trimming stripped 6 bases from V and 5 bases from J, with 7 bases between.

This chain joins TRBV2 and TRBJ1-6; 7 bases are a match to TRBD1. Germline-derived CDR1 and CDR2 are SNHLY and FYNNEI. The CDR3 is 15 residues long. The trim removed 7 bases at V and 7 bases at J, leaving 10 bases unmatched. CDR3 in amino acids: CASMTTGMGNSPLHF. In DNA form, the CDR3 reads TGTGCCAGCATGACGACAGGGATGGGGAATTCACCCCTCCACTTT.